This is a list of T cell receptor beta chains from one sample in a study of CD8 T cells in ankylosing spondylitis. TCRdb re-called the 5' RACE reads through MiXCR, storing one row per CDR3 protein. The repertoire consists of under 300,000 distinct CDR3 sequences, with more than 15% occurring once and the leading ten covering roughly a third. The sample taken for sequencing was blood, either unsorted or a sorted T cell fraction (not recorded which). The receptor source for this set is a male donor with ankylosing spondylitis or in good health (not recorded which). CDR3s include the opening cysteine and the closing phenylalanine or tryptophan. D genes are given only for firm matches. Clone size is stated in some rows and not others, as once, few, many or a class when expanded.

size,D,V,J,CDR3,DNA
.,TRBD2,TRBV5-1,TRBJ2-1,CASSPLGGGPSVNEQFF,TGCGCCAGCAGCCCACTCGGGGGAGGGCCATCAGTCAATGAGCAGTTCTTC
.,TRBD2,TRBV4-2,TRBJ2-2,CASSPGLAGVVTGELFF,TGTGCCAGCAGCCCGGGACTAGCGGGAGTGGTCACCGGGGAGCTGTTTTTT
.,TRBD2,TRBV12-3/TRBV12-4,TRBJ2-5,CASSLLREGGGETQYF,TGTGCCAGCAGTTTACTGCGGGAGGGTGGTGGGGAGACCCAGTACTTC
many,TRBD1,TRBV9,TRBJ1-6,CASSLGTVYNSPLHF,TGTGCCAGCAGCTTGGGGACAGTTTATAATTCACCCCTCCACTTT
many,.,TRBV20-1,TRBJ2-5,CSAKEVTFGQYF,TGCAGTGCCAAGGAGGTGACCTTTGGCCAGTACTTC
few,.,TRBV12-3/TRBV12-4,TRBJ2-3,CASSPQLHRDTQYF,TGTGCCAGCAGTCCCCAACTACACAGAGATACGCAGTATTTT
few,TRBD2,TRBV6-1,TRBJ2-1,CASAPSGRSNEQFF,TGTGCCAGCGCCCCCAGCGGGAGGTCCAATGAGCAGTTCTTC
few,TRBD2,TRBV7-9,TRBJ2-7,CASSKGLAGAYEQYF,TGTGCCAGCAGCAAAGGTCTAGCGGGGGCCTACGAGCAGTACTTC
.,.,TRBV6-5,TRBJ2-7,CASSSSTGPYEQYF,TGTGCCAGCAGTTCCTCGACGGGACCCTACGAGCAGTACTTC
few,TRBD2,TRBV20-1,TRBJ2-1,CSARSGGSNEQFF,TGCAGTGCTAGAAGTGGCGGGAGCAATGAGCAGTTCTTC
few,TRBD2,TRBV27,TRBJ2-3,CASSLSVELAGVADTQYF,TGTGCCAGCAGTTTATCTGTCGAACTAGCGGGAGTCGCAGATACGCAGTATTTT
few,.,TRBV4-2,TRBJ2-2,CASSQVALNTGELFF,TGTGCCAGCAGCCAAGTGGCTCTCAACACCGGGGAGCTGTTTTTT
few,.,TRBV29-1,TRBJ2-7,CSGGDSLYEQYF,TGCAGCGGCGGGGACAGCTTGTACGAGCAGTACTTC
.,TRBD2,TRBV10-3,TRBJ2-1,CAISESRSGSSYNEQFF,TGTGCCATCAGTGAGTCGCGTAGCGGGAGCTCCTACAATGAGCAGTTCTTC
many,.,TRBV29-1,TRBJ2-7,CSVLGEGQDEQYF,TGCAGCGTTCTAGGTGAGGGCCAGGACGAGCAGTACTTC
.,.,TRBV12-3/TRBV12-4,TRBJ2-1,CASSGSTYNEQFF,TGTGCCAGCAGTGGCAGTACCTACAATGAGCAGTTCTTC
.,.,TRBV4-1,TRBJ1-1,CASSQAPFGGSEAFF,TGCGCCAGCAGCCAAGCCCCCTTTGGAGGAAGTGAAGCTTTCTTT
few,TRBD2,TRBV28,TRBJ2-3,CASTEGLAGPDTQYF,TGTGCCAGCACCGAGGGACTAGCGGGACCAGATACGCAGTATTTT
many,.,TRBV4-1,TRBJ1-2,CASSGRGYGYTF,TGCGCCAGCTCAGGACGGGGCTATGGCTACACCTTC
.,.,TRBV5-1,TRBJ2-3,CASSLSRFTDTQYF,TGCGCCAGCAGCTTGAGCAGATTCACAGATACGCAGTATTTT
many,TRBD1,TRBV5-1,TRBJ2-1,CASSDGGTGNAYEQFF,TGCGCCAGCAGCGATGGTGGGACAGGCAACGCTTATGAGCAGTTCTTC
few,.,TRBV4-1,TRBJ2-7,CASSQAGLSSYEQYF,TGCGCCAGCAGCCAGGCAGGGTTATCGTCGTACGAGCAGTACTTC
.,.,TRBV29-1,TRBJ2-5,CSVQQETQYF,TGCAGCGTCCAACAAGAGACCCAGTACTTC
few,.,TRBV4-1,TRBJ2-5,CASTGTEETQYF,TGCGCCAGCACCGGGACCGAAGAGACCCAGTACTTC
many,.,TRBV10-3,TRBJ1-1,CAISETRQKNTEAFF,TGTGCCATCAGTGAGACACGACAGAAGAACACTGAAGCTTTCTTT
.,.,TRBV7-2,TRBJ2-7,CASSPYGGGLSYEQYF,TGTGCCAGCAGCCCCTACGGGGGCGGCCTCTCCTACGAGCAGTACTTC
few,TRBD2,TRBV13,TRBJ2-3,CASSPWDYTDTQYF,TGTGCCAGCAGCCCTTGGGACTACACAGATACGCAGTATTTT
few,TRBD1,TRBV3-1,TRBJ1-1,CASSGHRDRGSYSEAFF,TGTGCCAGCAGCGGCCACCGGGACAGGGGGTCTTATTCTGAAGCTTTCTTT
.,TRBD2,TRBV27,TRBJ2-7,CASSLGGSGHEQYF,TGTGCCAGCAGTTTAGGCGGGAGCGGCCACGAGCAGTACTTC
many,TRBD2,TRBV5-1,TRBJ2-1,CASSLGRGSSYNEQFF,TGCGCCAGCAGCTTAGGGCGCGGGAGCTCCTACAATGAGCAGTTCTTC
.,TRBD1,TRBV29-1,TRBJ2-7,CSVRTGEDYEQYF,TGCAGCGTTAGGACAGGGGAGGACTACGAGCAGTACTTC
few,TRBD2,TRBV20-1,TRBJ2-7,CSAEGLAGESEQYF,TGCAGTGCTGAGGGGCTAGCGGGAGAAAGCGAGCAGTACTTC